The present T cell receptor (beta chain) was sequenced within a study of molecular identifiers for immune sequencing clone quantification. Points from the study as a whole: One cell's worth of spiked Jurkat TCR RNA was reportedly detectable among approximately 990,000 naive cells.

Every naive CD8 library was made from between about 18,000 and 1,100,000 sorted cells with 10%, 30% or 50% RNA. Using a CD8+CD4-CCR7+CD45RA+ phenotype, naive CD8 T cells were sorted. The CDR3 contains 14 residues. CDR1 is MNHEY, CDR2 SMNVEV, per germline (reference sequence). Bulk TCR libraries used previously described methods and listed TCR primers. TCRdb reprocessed the PCR reads with MiXCR, giving one entry per CDR3 protein. Here the sample spans nearly 650,000 distinct CDR3 sequences, roughly 27% being singletons. Concerning this clonotype: Its antigen is unidentified. Possible read error: a much larger clone is one base away.

The sequenced sample consisted of naive CD8+ T cells from blood, with Jurkat cell RNA spiked in. Subset specified: FACS-sorted CD8+CD4-CCR7+CD45RA+ naive T cells. The receptor's source is a human donor in good health. Some libraries in this study had Jurkat cell RNA spiked in. The chain joins TRBV27 to TRBJ2-5; D might be TRBD2 (6 bases). The CDR3 DNA reads TGTGCCAGCAGTTCGCGGGGACCTCAAGAGATCCAGTACTTC. Translated, it gives CASSSRGPQEIQYF.